Detailed here is one TCR beta chain. Its antigen is as yet unknown. The sample originates from a study of T cell responses to AZD1222 COVID-19 vaccine. Using immunoSEQ multiplex PCR, the repertoire was profiled, and TCRdb retains in-frame clones only, with some absent. The sample records 130,000 to 150,000 clones, roughly 88% being singletons. Findings and limits, study-wide: Just 5 or 6 AZD1222 recipients tested seropositive at baseline. Targeting of unmutated variant regions was reportedly seen in nearly half of spike-specific TCRs. Clonal diversity was possibly underestimated, and white British individuals and females predominated among donors. Spike regions recognized by vaccine-associated CD4 TCRs spanned the protein, led by 160-218 and 743-854.

This CDR3 has 14 amino acids. Trimming took 1 base from V and 4 from J, leaving 8 bases between them. CDR1 is SGHNT and CDR2 is YENEEA in the germline V gene. The sample here was peripheral blood, taken 28 days after the second dose of the MenACWY control vaccine. The sequence came from an adult who received the MenACWY meningococcal vaccine as a control. The chain combines TRBV11-3 with TRBJ1-3; the D is unclear. Written as DNA, the CDR3 is TGTGCCAGCAGCTTAGTTTCGCGGGGAAACACCATATATTTT. Translation gives CASSLVSRGNTIYF.